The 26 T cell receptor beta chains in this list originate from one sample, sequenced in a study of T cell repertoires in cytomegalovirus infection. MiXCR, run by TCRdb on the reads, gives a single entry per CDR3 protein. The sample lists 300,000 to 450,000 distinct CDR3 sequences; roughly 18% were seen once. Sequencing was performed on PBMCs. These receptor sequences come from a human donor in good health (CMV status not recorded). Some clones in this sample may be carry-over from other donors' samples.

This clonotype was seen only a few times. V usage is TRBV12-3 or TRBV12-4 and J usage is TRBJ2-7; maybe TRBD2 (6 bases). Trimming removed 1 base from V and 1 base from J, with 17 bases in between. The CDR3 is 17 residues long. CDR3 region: CASSLVLGGKGSYEQYF. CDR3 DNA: TGTGCCAGCAGTTTAGTTCTTGGAGGGAAGGGGTCCTACGAGCAGTACTTC.

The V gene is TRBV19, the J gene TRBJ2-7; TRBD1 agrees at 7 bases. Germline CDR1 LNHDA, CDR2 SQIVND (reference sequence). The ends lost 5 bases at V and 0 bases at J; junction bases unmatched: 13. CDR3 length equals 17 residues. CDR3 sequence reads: CASSLRFTGESSYEQYF. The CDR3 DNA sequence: TGTGCCAGTAGTCTTCGATTTACAGGGGAAAGCTCCTACGAGCAGTACTTC.

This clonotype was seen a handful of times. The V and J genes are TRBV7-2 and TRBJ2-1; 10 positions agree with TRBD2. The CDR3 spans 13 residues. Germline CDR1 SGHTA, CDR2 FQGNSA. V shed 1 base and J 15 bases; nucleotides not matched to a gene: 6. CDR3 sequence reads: CASSLEGTSERFF. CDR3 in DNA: TGTGCCAGCAGCTTAGAGGGGACTAGCGAGAGGTTCTTC.

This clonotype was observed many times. Written as DNA, the CDR3 is TGTGCCAGCAGCCCTAGTGGTGGGGTGACTGGAAACACCATATATTTT. It specifies CASSPSGGVTGNTIYF. The V gene is TRBV7-2, the J gene TRBJ1-3; D not resolved. The V end lost 5 bases, the J end lost 2 bases, and 16 bases lay between the germline ends. The CDR3 extends over 16 amino acids. Per the germline V gene, CDR1 is SGHTA and CDR2 is FQGNSA.

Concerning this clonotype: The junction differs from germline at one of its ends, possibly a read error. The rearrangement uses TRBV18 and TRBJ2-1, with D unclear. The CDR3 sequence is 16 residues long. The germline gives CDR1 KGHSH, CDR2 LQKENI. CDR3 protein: CASSPPSGLEYNEQFF. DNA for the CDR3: TGTGCCAGCTCACCACCATCCGGGTTGGAGTACAATGAGCAGTTCTTT.

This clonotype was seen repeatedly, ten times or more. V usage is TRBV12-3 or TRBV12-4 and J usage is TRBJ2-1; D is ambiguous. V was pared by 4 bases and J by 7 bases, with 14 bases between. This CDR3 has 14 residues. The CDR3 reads CASSSTTWDNEQFF. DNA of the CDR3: TGTGCCAGCAGTTCGACGACGTGGGATAATGAGCAGTTCTTC.

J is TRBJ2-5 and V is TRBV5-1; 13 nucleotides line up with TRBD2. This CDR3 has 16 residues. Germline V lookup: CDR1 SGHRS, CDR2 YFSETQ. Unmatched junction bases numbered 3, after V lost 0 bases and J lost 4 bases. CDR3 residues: CASSLDGTSGVETQYF. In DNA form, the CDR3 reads TGCGCCAGCAGCTTGGACGGGACTAGCGGGGTAGAGACCCAGTACTTC.

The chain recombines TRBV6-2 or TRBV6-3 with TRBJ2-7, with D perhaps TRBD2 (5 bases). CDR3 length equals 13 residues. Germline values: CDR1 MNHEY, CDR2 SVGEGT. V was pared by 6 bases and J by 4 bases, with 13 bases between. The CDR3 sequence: CASRTPTIYEQYF. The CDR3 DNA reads TGTGCCAGCAGGACTCCGACTATATACGAGCAGTACTTC.

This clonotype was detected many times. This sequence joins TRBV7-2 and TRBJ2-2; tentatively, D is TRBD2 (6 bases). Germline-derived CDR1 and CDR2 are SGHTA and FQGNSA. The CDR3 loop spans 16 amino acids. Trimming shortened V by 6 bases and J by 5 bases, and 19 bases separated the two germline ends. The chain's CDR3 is CASSSDYAFGTGELFF. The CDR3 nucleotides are TGTGCCAGCAGTTCGGACTATGCCTTCGGGACCGGGGAGCTGTTTTTT.

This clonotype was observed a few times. The CDR3 sequence is CSANGDIRNTEAFF. DNA for the CDR3: TGCAGTGCCAACGGGGACATTAGGAACACTGAAGCTTTCTTT. The chain combines TRBV20-1 with TRBJ1-1; possible D gene TRBD1, 6 bases. V was cut by 6 bases and J by 1 base, with 15 bases left in between. CDR3 size: 14 residues. Germline values: CDR1 DFQATT, CDR2 SNEGSKA (reference sequence).

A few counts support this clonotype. This CDR3 reads CAISARSMDRGMNTEAFF. As DNA, the CDR3 is TGTGCCATCAGTGCCCGTAGTATGGACAGGGGTATGAACACTGAAGCTTTCTTT. The chain has TRBV10-3 and TRBJ1-1, with 9 bases fitting TRBD1. The CDR3 sequence is 18 residues long. The ends lost 4 bases at V and 0 bases at J; junction bases unmatched: 12. Germline CDR1 and CDR2: ENHRY and SYGVKD.

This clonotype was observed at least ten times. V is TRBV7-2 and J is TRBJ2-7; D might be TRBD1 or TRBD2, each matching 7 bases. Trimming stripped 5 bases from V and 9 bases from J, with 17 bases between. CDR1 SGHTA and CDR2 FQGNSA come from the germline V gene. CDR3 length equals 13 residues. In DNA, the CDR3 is TGTGCCAGCAGCGCCAGGGGGGGCCGTGGGCAGTACTTC. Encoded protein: CASSARGGRGQYF.

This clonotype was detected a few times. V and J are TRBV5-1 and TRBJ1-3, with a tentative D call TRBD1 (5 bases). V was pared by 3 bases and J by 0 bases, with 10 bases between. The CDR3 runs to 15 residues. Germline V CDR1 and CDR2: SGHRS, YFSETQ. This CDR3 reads CASSSTASSGNTIYF. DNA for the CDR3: TGCGCCAGCAGCTCGACAGCCAGCTCTGGAAACACCATATATTTT.

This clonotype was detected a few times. The CDR3: CASSYFGQSYEQYF. CDR3 nucleotides: TGTGCCAGCAGTTACTTCGGACAGTCCTACGAGCAGTACTTC. V gene TRBV6-2 or TRBV6-3 combines with J gene TRBJ2-7, with a possible D match to TRBD1 (6 bases). V lost 1 base to trimming and J lost 1 base, with 8 bases between them. The CDR3 contains 14 residues. Germline assignment: CDR1 MNHEY and CDR2 SVGEGT.

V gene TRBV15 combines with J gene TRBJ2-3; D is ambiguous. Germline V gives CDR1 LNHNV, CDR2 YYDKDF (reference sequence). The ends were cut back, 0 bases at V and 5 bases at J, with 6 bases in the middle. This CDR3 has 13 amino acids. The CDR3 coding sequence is TGTGCCACCAGCAGAGATTTTGGAGATACGCAGTATTTT. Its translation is CATSRDFGDTQYF.

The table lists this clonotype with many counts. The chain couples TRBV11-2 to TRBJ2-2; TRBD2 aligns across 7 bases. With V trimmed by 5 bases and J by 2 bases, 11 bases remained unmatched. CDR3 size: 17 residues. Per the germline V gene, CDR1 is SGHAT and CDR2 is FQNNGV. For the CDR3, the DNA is TGTGCCAGCAGCCCATATTTCAAGCGGGGAAACACCGGGGAGCTGTTTTTT. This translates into CASSPYFKRGNTGELFF.

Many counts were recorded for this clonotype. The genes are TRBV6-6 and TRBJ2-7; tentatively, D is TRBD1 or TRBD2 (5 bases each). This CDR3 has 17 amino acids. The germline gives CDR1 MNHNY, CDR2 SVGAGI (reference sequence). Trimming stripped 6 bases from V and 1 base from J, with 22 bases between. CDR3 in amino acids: CASRRDRSGTTSYEQYF. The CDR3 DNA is TGTGCCAGCAGAAGGGACCGAAGTGGGACCACGTCCTACGAGCAGTACTTC.

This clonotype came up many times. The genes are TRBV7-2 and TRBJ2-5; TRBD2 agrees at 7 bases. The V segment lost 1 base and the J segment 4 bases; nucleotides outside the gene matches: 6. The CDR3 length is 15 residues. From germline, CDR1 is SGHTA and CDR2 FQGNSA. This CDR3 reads CASSLEAGFLETQYF. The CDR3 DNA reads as TGTGCCAGCAGCTTAGAAGCGGGATTTTTAGAGACCCAGTACTTC.

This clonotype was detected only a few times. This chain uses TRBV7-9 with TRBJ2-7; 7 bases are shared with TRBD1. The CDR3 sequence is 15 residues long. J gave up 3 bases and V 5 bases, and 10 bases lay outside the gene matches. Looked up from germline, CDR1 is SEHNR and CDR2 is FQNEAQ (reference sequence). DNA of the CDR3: TGTGCCAGCAGCCATGGACAGGAGCGAGACTACGAGCAGTACTTC. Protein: CASSHGQERDYEQYF.

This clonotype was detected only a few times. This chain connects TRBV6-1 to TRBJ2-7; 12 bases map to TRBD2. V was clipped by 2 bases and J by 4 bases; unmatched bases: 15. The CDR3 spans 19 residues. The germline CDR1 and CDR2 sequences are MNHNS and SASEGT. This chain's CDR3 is CASSEFGIRTSGNIYEQYF. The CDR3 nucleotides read TGTGCCAGCAGTGAATTCGGGATACGGACTAGCGGGAATATTTACGAGCAGTACTTC.

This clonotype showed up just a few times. The CDR3 is CASSLGATREFF. In nucleotides, the CDR3 is TGTGCCAGCAGCTTAGGGGCAACCCGGGAGTTCTTC. The chain has TRBV11-2 and TRBJ2-1; no clear D. The CDR3 contains 12 residues. The germline gives CDR1 SGHAT, CDR2 FQNNGV. The V end lost 1 base, the J end lost 14 bases, and 12 bases lay between the germline ends.

The CDR3 spells CASSQGRGPLGYTF. The CDR3 nucleotides are TGCGCCAGCAGCCAAGGTCGGGGCCCCCTGGGCTACACCTTC. V is TRBV4-3 and J is TRBJ1-2; D might be TRBD1 (5 bases). The CDR3 is 14 amino acids. V lost 1 base and J lost 8, with 14 bases in between. Germline V gene lookup returns CDR1 LGHNA and CDR2 YSLEER.

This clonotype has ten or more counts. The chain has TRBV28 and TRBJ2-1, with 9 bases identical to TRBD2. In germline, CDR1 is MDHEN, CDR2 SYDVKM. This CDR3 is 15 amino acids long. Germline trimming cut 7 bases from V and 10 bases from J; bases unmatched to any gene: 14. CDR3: CASIKRLAELGEQFF. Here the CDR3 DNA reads TGTGCCAGCATCAAACGACTAGCGGAACTTGGGGAGCAGTTCTTC.

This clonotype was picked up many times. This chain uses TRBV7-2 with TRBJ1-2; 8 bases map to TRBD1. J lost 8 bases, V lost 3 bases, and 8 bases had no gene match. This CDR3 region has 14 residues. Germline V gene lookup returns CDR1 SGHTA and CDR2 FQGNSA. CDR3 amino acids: CASSFFPGGDGYTF. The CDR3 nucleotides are TGTGCCAGCAGCTTCTTCCCAGGGGGCGACGGCTACACCTTC.

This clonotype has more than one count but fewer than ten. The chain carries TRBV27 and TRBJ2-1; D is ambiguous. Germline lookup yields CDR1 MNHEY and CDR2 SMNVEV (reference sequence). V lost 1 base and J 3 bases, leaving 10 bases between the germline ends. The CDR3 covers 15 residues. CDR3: CASSLYDSNYNEQFF. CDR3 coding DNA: TGTGCCAGCAGTTTATATGACTCGAACTACAATGAGCAGTTCTTC.

The CDR3 DNA is TGTGCCAGCAGCCGAGGGATCAGCGCAACTAATGAAAAACTGTTTTTT. It specifies CASSRGISATNEKLFF. The chain links TRBV6-6 to TRBJ1-4; D remains ambiguous. Germline V gene data show CDR1 as MNHNY and CDR2 as SVGAGI (reference sequence). This CDR3 has 16 residues. The ends were cut back, 6 bases at V and 0 bases at J, with 14 bases in the middle.